This TCR beta chain was obtained from a study of T cell changes during pregnancy in multiple sclerosis (dated by TCRdb to 2018 to 2020). Background for the entire study: The study examined how the T cell repertoire changed over the course of pregnancy in women with multiple sclerosis.

Libraries were built with the immunoSEQ multiplex PCR assay. The table comes from immuneACCESS by way of TCRdb, which keeps in-frame sequences with V and J called. Part of the clones is missing from these tables; in studies checked, under half for an unresolved V gene and the rest for unknown reasons. The sample table contains around 50,000 clones; only one count was recorded for 90% to 95% of them. 0.47% of the sample is in the top ten clones. Including the terminal cysteine and phenylalanine, the CDR3 comprises 12 residues. Only the CDR3 part of the read is kept: 36 bases, read in frame from the first base. V sheds 4 bases and J sheds 6 bases, leaving 10 bases between their ends. The germline V gene provides CDR1 SGHDN and CDR2 FVKESK. Remarks on this clone: Its recognized antigen is unknown. No base qualities exist here, and no much larger clone lies one base off it.

Sequenced here: CD4+ T cells from peripheral blood mononuclear cells, sampled in the first trimester of pregnancy. The V and J segments used are TRBV14 and TRBJ2-7; the D gene remains uncertain. The receptor comes from a female donor with multiple sclerosis, enrolled in a pregnancy study. The CDR3 region has the sequence CASSPRWVEQYF. In nucleotides, the sequence is TGTGCCAGCAGCCCGAGGTGGGTCGAGCAGTACTTC.